Listed here are 4 T cell receptor beta chains from one sample, sequenced in a study of blood T cell repertoires in COVID-19. This table comes from immunoSEQ multiplex PCR, and its TCRdb copy is limited to in-frame clones, with some not included. The sample consists of approximately 200,000 clones, about four fifths of them appearing once. The source material was PBMCs or T cells enriched from blood (not recorded which). These receptor sequences come from a middle-aged man who had recovered from COVID-19.

The chain joins TRBV30 to TRBJ2-3; possible D gene TRBD2, 5 bases. Germline-derived CDR1 and CDR2 are GTSNPN and SVGIG (reference sequence). CDR3 size: 15 residues. Trimming removed 4 bases at V and 3 bases at J, with 17 bases between. This CDR3 is CAWTIGLSDTDTQYF. The CDR3 DNA follows: TGTGCCTGGACAATCGGGCTTAGCGATACAGATACGCAGTATTTT.

This sequence joins TRBV7-9 and TRBJ1-1; the D is unclear. The CDR3 runs 15 residues. Germline CDR1 is SEHNR and CDR2 is FQNEAQ (reference sequence). The V and J ends lost 0 bases and 5 bases respectively, with 13 bases between them. The CDR3 DNA reads TGTGCCAGCAGCTTAGCGGGTCGGACTAGGACTGAAGCTTTCTTT. Amino acid sequence: CASSLAGRTRTEAFF.

The chain links TRBV12-3 or TRBV12-4 to TRBJ1-2; D is uncertain. V gave up 2 bases and J gave up 1 base, with 5 bases separating them. The CDR3 is 13 amino acids. Here the CDR3 reads CASSLRLNYGYTF. Written as DNA, the CDR3 is TGTGCCAGCAGTTTAAGACTTAACTATGGCTACACCTTC.

Turning to this clone: The sample contains more than one DNA sequence encoding this CDR3. CDR3 loop: CASSFGTSGGSTDTQYF. The CDR3 coding sequence is TGTGCCAGCAGCTTTGGGACTAGCGGGGGATCCACGGATACGCAGTATTTT. The chain couples TRBV7-3 to TRBJ2-3, with 14 positions matching TRBD2. The germline V gene has CDR1 SGHTA and CDR2 FQGTGA. This CDR3 contains 17 residues. V lost 3 bases, J lost 6 bases, and 8 bases stayed unmatched. The variable domain in full, with the rest retrieved from reference TRBV7-3 and TRBJ2-3, is GAGVSQTPSNKVTEKGKYVELRCDPISGHTALYWYRQSLGQGPEFLIYFQGTGAADDSGLPNDRFFAVRPEGSVSTLKIQRTERGDSAVYLCASSFGTSGGSTDTQYFGPGTRLTVL.